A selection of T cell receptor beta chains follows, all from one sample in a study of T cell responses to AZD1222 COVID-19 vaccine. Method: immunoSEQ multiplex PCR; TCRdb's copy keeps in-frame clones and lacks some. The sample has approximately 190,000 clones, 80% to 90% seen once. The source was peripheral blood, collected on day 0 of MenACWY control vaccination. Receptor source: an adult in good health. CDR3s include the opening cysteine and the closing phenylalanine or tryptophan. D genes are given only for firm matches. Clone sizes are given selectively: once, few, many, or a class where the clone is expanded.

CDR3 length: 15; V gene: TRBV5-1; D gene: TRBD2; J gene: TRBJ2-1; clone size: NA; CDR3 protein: CASSLGAGGVYEQFF; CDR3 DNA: TGCGCCAGCAGCTTGGGGGCGGGGGGGGTTTATGAGCAGTTCTTC
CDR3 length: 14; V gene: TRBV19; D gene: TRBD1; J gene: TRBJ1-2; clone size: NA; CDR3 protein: CASSGQVANYGYTF; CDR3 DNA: TGTGCCAGTAGTGGACAGGTGGCTAACTATGGCTACACCTTC
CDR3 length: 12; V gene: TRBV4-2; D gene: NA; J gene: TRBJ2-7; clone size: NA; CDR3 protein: CASSQDKEEQYF; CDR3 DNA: TGTGCCAGCAGCCAAGATAAAGAGGAGCAGTACTTC
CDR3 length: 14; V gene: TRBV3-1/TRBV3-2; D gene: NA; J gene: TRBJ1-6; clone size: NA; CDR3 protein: CASSQVGGNSPLHF; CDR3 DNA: TGTGCCAGCAGCCAAGTTGGGGGGAATTCACCCCTCCACTTT
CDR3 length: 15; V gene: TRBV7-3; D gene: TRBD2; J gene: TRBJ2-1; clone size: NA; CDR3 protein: CASSLSSGSTNEQFF; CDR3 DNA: TGTGCCAGCAGCTTAAGTAGCGGGAGTACTAATGAGCAGTTCTTC
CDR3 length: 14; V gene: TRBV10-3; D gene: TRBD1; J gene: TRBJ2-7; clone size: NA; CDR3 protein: CAISGSTGTYEQYF; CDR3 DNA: TGTGCCATCAGTGGTTCGACAGGGACCTACGAGCAGTACTTC
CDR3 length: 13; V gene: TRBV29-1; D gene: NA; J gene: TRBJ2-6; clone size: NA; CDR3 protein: CSVESSGANVLTF; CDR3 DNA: TGCAGCGTTGAGTCCTCTGGGGCCAACGTCCTGACTTTC
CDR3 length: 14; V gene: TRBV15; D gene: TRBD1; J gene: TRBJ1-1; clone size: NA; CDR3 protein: CATSREGQSTEAFF; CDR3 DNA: TGTGCCACCAGCAGAGAGGGACAGAGCACTGAAGCTTTCTTT
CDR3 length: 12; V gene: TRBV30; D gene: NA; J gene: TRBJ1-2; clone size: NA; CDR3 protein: CAWSGANYGYTF; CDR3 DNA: TGTGCCTGGAGTGGTGCGAACTATGGCTACACCTTC
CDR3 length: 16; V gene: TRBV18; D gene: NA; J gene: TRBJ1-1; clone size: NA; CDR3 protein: CASSPPSSGGVTEAFF; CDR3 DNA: TGTGCCAGCTCACCCCCTTCGTCGGGTGGTGTCACTGAAGCTTTCTTT
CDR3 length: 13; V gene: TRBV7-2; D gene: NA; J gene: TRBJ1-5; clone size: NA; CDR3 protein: CASSSTDSQPQHF; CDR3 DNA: TGTGCCAGCAGCTCGACCGACAGTCAGCCCCAGCATTTT
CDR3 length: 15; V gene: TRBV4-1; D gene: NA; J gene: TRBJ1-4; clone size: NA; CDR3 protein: CASSQEGSLNEKLFF; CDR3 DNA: TGCGCCAGCAGCCAAGAAGGGAGCCTTAATGAAAAACTGTTTTTT
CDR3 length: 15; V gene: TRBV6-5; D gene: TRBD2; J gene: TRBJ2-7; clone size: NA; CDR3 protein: CASSYSREGLYEQYF; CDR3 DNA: TGTGCCAGCAGTTACTCCCGGGAGGGCCTCTACGAGCAGTACTTC
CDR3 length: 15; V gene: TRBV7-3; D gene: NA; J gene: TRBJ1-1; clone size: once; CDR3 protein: CASSKTGGGPTEAFF; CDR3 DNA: TGTGCCAGCAGCAAAACTGGGGGCGGCCCCACTGAAGCTTTCTTT
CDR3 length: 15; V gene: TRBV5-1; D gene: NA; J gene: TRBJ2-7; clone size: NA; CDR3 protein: CASSPPDTGPREQYF; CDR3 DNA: TGCGCCAGCAGCCCACCGGACACAGGCCCGAGGGAGCAGTACTTC
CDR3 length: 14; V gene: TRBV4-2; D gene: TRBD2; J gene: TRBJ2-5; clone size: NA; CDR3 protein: CASSQGAGEETQYF; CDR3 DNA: TGTGCCAGCAGCCAAGGGGCGGGGGAAGAGACCCAGTACTTC
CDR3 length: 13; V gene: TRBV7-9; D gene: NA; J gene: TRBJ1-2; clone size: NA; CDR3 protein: CASSGPQGNGYTF; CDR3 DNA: TGTGCCAGCAGCGGACCGCAAGGGAATGGCTACACCTTC
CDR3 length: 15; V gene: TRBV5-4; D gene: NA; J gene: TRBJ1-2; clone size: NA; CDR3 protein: CASSLERGDLRGYTF; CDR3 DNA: TGTGCCAGCAGCTTGGAACGCGGGGACTTACGAGGCTACACCTTC
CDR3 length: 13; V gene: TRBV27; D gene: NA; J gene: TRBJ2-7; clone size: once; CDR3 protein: CASSLSRTARAYF; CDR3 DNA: TGTGCCAGCAGTTTATCGAGGACAGCCCGCGCGTACTTC
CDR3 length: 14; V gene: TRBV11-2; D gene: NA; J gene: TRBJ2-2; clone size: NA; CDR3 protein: CASNTGRNTGELFF; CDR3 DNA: TGTGCCAGCAATACAGGACGGAACACCGGGGAGCTGTTTTTT
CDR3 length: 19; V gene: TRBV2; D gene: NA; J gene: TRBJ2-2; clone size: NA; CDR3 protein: CASSNRGTSFGLRSGELFF; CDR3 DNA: TGTGCCAGCAGTAACCGCGGGACTTCCTTCGGCCTAAGAAGCGGGGAGCTGTTTTTT
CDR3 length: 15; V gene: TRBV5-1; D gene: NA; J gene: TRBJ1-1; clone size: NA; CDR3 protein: CASSLQLDMNTEAFF; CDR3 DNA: TGCGCCAGCAGCTTGCAGCTTGACATGAACACTGAAGCTTTCTTT
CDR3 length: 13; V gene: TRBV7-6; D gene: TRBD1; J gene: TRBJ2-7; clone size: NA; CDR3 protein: CASSVRTGNEQYF; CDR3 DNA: TGTGCCAGCAGCGTGAGGACAGGGAACGAGCAGTACTTC
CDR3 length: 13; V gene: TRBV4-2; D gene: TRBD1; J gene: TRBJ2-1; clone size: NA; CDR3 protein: CASSGRGRGEQFF; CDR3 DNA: TGTGCCAGCAGTGGAAGGGGGCGAGGAGAGCAGTTCTTC
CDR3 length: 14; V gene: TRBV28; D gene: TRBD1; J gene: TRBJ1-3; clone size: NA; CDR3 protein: CASSLGTGGNTIYF; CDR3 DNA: TGTGCCAGCAGTTTGGGGACAGGGGGAAACACCATATATTTT
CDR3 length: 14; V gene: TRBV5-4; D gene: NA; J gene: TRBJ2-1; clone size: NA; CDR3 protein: CASSFFNSYNEQFF; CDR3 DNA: TGTGCCAGCAGCTTTTTTAACTCCTACAATGAGCAGTTCTTC
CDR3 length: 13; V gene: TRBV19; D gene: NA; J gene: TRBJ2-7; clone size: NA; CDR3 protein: CASRTPSSYEQYF; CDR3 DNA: TGTGCCAGTAGGACACCGAGCTCCTACGAGCAGTACTTC
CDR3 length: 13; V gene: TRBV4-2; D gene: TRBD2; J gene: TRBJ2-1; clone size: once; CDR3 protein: CASSLGTSNEQFF; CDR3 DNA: TGTGCCAGCAGCCTCGGGACTAGCAATGAGCAGTTCTTC
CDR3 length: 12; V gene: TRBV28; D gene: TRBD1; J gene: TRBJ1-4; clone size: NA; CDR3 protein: CATGQGSEKLFF; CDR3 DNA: TGTGCCACGGGACAGGGGAGTGAAAAACTGTTTTTT
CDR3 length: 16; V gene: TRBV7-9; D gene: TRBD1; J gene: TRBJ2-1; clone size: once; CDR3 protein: CASSPPTGATYNEQFF; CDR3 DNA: TGTGCCAGCAGCCCGCCGACAGGGGCGACCTACAATGAGCAGTTCTTC
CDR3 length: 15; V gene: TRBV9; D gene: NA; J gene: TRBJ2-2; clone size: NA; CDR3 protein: CASSVTQGSTGELFF; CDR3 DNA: TGTGCCAGCAGCGTAACACAGGGTTCCACCGGGGAGCTGTTTTTT
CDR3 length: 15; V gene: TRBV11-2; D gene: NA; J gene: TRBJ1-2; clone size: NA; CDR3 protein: CASSLEGRPNYGYTF; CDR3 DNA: TGTGCCAGCAGCTTAGAAGGCCGACCTAACTATGGCTACACCTTC
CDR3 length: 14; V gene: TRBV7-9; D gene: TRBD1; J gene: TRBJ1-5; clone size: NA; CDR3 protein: CASSDRGSNQPQHF; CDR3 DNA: TGTGCCAGCAGCGACAGGGGGAGCAATCAGCCCCAGCATTTT
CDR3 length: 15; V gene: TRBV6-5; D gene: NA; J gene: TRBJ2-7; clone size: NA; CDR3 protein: CASKEHRESSYEQYF; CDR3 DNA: TGTGCCAGCAAAGAACACAGAGAGAGCTCCTACGAGCAGTACTTC
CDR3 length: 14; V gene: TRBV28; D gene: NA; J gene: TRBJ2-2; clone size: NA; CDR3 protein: CASSRTENTGELFF; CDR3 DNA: TGTGCCAGCAGTAGGACGGAGAACACCGGGGAGCTGTTTTTT
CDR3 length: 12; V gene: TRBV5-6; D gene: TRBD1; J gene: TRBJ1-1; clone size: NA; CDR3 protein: CASSIWTGEAFF; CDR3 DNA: TGTGCCAGCAGCATCTGGACAGGGGAAGCTTTCTTT
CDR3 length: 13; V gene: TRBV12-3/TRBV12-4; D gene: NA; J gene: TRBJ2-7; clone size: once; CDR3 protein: CASIETGGEEQYF; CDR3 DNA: TGTGCCAGCATTGAGACAGGAGGTGAGGAGCAGTACTTC
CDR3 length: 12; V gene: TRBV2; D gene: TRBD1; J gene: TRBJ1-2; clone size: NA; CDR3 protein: CASSGQGYGYTF; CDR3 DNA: TGTGCCAGCAGTGGACAGGGTTATGGCTACACCTTC
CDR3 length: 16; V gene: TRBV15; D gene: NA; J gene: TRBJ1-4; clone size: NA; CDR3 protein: CATSRDGGTANEKLFF; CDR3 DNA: TGTGCCACCAGCAGAGATGGCGGGACCGCTAATGAAAAACTGTTTTTT
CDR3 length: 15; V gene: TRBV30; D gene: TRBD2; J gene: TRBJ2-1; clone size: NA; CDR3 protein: CAWSPTSSLYNEQFF; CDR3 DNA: TGTGCCTGGAGTCCGACTAGCTCTCTCTACAATGAGCAGTTCTTC
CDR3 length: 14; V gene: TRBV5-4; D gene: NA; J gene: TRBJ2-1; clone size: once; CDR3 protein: CASSSSRGLNEQFF; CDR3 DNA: TGTGCCAGCAGCTCAAGCAGGGGATTGAATGAGCAGTTCTTC
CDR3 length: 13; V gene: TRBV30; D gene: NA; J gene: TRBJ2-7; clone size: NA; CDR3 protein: CAWSRSSSYEQYF; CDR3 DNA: TGTGCCTGGTCGCGGTCGAGTTCCTACGAGCAGTACTTC
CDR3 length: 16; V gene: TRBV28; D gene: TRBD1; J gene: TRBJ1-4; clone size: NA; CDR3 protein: CASSLAPGQGEGKLFF; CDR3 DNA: TGTGCCAGCAGTTTAGCTCCGGGACAGGGTGAGGGAAAACTGTTTTTT
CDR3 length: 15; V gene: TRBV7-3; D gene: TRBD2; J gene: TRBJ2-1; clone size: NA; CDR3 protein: CASSLGLAVYNEQFF; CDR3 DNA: TGTGCCAGCAGCCTAGGACTAGCGGTCTACAATGAGCAGTTCTTC
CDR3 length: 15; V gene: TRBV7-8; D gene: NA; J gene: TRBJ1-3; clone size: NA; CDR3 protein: CASRSAGFSGNTIYF; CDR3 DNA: TGTGCCAGCAGGAGCGCGGGGTTTTCTGGAAACACCATATATTTT
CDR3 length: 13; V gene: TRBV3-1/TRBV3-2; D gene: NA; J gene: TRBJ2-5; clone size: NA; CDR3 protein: CASSQGAGETQYF; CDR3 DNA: TGTGCCAGCAGCCAGGGGGCGGGGGAGACCCAGTACTTC
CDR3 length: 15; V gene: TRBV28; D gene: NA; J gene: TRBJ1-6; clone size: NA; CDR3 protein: CASSPTRILPSPLHF; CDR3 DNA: TGTGCCAGCAGCCCGACCAGGATTTTACCTTCACCCCTCCACTTT
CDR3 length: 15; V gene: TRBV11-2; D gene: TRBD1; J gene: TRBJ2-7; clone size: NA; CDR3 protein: CASSPGGQGAREQYF; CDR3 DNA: TGTGCCAGCAGCCCCGGGGGTCAGGGGGCGCGGGAGCAGTACTTC
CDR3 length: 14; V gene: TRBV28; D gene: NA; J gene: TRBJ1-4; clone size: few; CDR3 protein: CASSAWRGDEKLFF; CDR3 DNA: TGTGCCAGCAGTGCGTGGAGGGGTGATGAAAAACTGTTTTTT
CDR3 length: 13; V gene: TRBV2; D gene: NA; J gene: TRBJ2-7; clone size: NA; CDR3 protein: CASSRDLPYEQYF; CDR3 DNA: TGTGCCAGCAGTCGGGATCTCCCCTACGAGCAGTACTTC
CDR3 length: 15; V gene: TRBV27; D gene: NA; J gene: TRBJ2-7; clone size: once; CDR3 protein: CASSLYVGSSYEQYF; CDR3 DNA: TGTGCCAGCAGTTTATACGTCGGGAGCTCCTACGAGCAGTACTTC
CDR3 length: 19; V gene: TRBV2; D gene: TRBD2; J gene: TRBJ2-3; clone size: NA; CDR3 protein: CASSGPTQSSGRSTDTQYF; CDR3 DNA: TGTGCCAGCAGTGGGCCTACCCAGTCTAGCGGGAGGAGCACAGATACGCAGTATTTT
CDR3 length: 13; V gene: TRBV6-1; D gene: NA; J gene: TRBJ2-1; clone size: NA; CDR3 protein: CASSESATNEQFF; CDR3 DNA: TGTGCCAGCAGTGAGTCCGCCACCAATGAGCAGTTCTTC
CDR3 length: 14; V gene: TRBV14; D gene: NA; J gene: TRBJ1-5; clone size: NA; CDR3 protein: CASSQGGGVQPQHF; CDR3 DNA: TGTGCCAGCAGCCAAGGGGGGGGCGTTCAGCCCCAGCATTTT
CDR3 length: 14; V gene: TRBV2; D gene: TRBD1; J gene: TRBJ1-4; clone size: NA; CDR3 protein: CASRTGVLNEKLFF; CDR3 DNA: TGTGCCAGCAGAACAGGGGTGCTTAATGAAAAACTGTTTTTT
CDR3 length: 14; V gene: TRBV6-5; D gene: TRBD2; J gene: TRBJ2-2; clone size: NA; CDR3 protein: CAAGGLAGIGELFF; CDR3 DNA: TGTGCGGCGGGAGGGCTAGCAGGAATCGGGGAGCTGTTTTTT
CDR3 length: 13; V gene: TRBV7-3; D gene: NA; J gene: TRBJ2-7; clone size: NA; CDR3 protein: CASSSRPRDEQYF; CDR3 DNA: TGTGCCAGCAGCTCTCGCCCCAGGGACGAGCAGTACTTC
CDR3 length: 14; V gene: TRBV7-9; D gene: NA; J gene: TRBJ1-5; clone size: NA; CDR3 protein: CASSLGASNQPQHF; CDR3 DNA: TGTGCCAGCAGCTTAGGCGCAAGCAATCAGCCCCAGCATTTT
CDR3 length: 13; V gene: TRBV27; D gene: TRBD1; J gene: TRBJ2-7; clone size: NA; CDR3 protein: CASSRTGGNEQYF; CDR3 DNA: TGTGCCAGCAGCCGAACAGGGGGCAACGAGCAGTACTTC
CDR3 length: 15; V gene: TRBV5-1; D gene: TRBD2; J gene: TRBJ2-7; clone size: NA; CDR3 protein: CASSRGLAGNYEQYF; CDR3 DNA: TGCGCCAGCAGCCGTGGACTAGCAGGGAACTACGAGCAGTACTTC